This T cell receptor beta chain was obtained from a study of shared clonotypes between healthy human individuals (dated by TCRdb to about 2020). For the wider study: The cohort included three men and a couple of women between 18 and 49 years of age. Blood TCR repertoires of roughly five healthy adults were deeply sequenced to estimate repertoire size and the extent of clonotype sharing between individuals. To increase sequencing depth and limit assay-specific biases, TCR repertoire library preparation and sequencing were carried out by different laboratories using diverse techniques. Each donor's leukapheresis produced roughly between about 0.8 and 10 billion PBMCs. What the research found in general, with its limitations: Because the study included only a small number of donors, the genetic and exposure-history diversity represented was limited. Based on pairwise subsampling, the degree of clonotype sharing among donors was expected to be affected by sequencing depth. Sampling was restricted to blood, and TCR repertoires in tissues likely differ from the TCR repertoires found in blood.

The donors were healthy, HIV-negative adults who had no recently reported acute infections or vaccinations. Every donor was a Caucasian adult living in Nashville, Tennessee, USA. For unsorted samples, 75 million to 100 million PBMCs were counted and genomic DNA was extracted with the QIAamp DNA Blood Mini kit. After blood collection by leukapheresis, PBMCs were isolated using Ficoll-Histopaque density gradient centrifugation and then cryopreserved in the vapor phase of liquid nitrogen. Points on this clone: Its antigen is currently not known. No much larger clonotype is one base removed from it; base qualities were not supplied.

Using the deep immunoSEQ assay, TCR CDR3 regions were amplified from genomic DNA by multiplex PCR. Extracted genomic DNA from each cell subset was distributed evenly across all wells of several immunoSEQ 96-well plates, and each plate was treated as a replicate. For unsorted PBMC, each replicate PCR was loaded with 300 to 350 ng genomic DNA, equivalent to 30,000 or so T cell genomes. Unsorted PBMC genomic DNA was sequenced across ten immunoSEQ deep assay plates. Purified libraries were measured with a Qubit 3.0 fluorometer, size-checked on a Bioanalyzer 2100, and measured again with the KAPA Library Quantification kit. Every immunoSEQ 96-well plate was sequenced on a dedicated single-read 150-cycle Illumina NextSeq 550 flow cell. Under the source paper's analysis protocol: The immunoSEQ output contained only junctional sequences without quality scores, so filtering could not match that applied to full-length reads. Sequences were annotated with PyIR, a Python wrapper for IgBLAST v1.9, using IMGT germline references to assign V/J genes and CDR3. Reads with weak V/J assignments (E-value above 1e-6), missing CDR3, stop codons, out-of-frame junctions, or ambiguous translated residues were removed. A V3J clonotype was defined by an identical inferred V gene, J gene, and CDR3 amino acid sequence. Percentage overlap between repertoires was calculated by dividing the number of shared unique clonotypes by the size of the smaller repertoire. Three approaches were used to assess repertoire richness: RTK rarefaction, the Chao1 estimator, and Recon v2.1 estimates of unobserved clonotypes. The source is immuneACCESS, and TCRdb retained only in-frame sequences with V and J called. Part of the clones is not carried over; for the studies checked, unresolved V genes explain less than half of this, and the remainder is unexplained. For V, J and clone size, that table is used; D and trimming come from the DNA. The sample includes under 600,000 clones, with around 79% observed a single time. The ten largest account for approximately 13% of the sample.

The sequenced material came from PBMCs. The TCR sequence derives from a woman aged 40 to 50 in good health. Some clones in this sample may be carry-over from other donors' samples.

CDR3 region: CASSVGVLDTQYF. The sequenced DNA is TGTGCCAGCAGCGTAGGGGTTTTGGATACGCAGTATTTT. This chain joins TRBV9 to TRBJ2-3, with no confidently assigned D gene. V is pared back by 0 bases and J by 6 bases, with 8 bases lying between the germline termini. The CDR3 measures 13 amino acids from cysteine to phenylalanine. The only DNA kept is the CDR3, 39 bases in frame from the first base. The germline V gene supplies CDR1 SGDLS and CDR2 YYNGEE. The variable domain in full, with residues beyond the CDR3 obtained from the reference TRBV9 and TRBJ2-3 genes, is DSGVTQTPKHLITATGQRVTLRCSPRSGDLSVYWYQQSLDQGLQFLIQYYNGEERAKGNILERFSAQQFPDLHSELNLSSLELGDSALYFCASSVGVLDTQYFGPGTRLTVL.